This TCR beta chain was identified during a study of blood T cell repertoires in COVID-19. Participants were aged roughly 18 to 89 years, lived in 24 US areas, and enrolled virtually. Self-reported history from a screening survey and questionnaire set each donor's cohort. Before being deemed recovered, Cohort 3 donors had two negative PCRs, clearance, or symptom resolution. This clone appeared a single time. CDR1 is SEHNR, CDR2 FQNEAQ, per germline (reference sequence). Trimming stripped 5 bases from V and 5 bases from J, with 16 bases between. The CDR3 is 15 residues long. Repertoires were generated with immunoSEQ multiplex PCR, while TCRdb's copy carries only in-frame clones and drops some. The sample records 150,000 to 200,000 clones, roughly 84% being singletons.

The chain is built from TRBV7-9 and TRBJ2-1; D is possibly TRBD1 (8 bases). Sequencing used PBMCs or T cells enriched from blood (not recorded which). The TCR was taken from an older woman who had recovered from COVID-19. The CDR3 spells CASSPQGGQNNEQFF. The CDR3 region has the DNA TGTGCCAGCAGCCCACAGGGGGGGCAAAACAATGAGCAGTTCTTC.